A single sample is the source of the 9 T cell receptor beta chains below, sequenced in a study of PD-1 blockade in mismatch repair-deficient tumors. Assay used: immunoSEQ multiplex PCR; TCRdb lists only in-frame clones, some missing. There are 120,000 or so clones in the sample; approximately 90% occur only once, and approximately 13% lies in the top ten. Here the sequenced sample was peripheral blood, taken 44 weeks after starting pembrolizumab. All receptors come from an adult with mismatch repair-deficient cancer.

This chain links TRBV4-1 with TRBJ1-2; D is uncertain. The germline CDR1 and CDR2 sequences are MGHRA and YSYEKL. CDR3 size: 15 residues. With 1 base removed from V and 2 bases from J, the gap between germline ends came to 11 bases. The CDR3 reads CASSQGQGLNYGYTF. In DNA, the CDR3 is TGCGCCAGCAGCCAAGGTCAAGGGCTAAACTATGGCTACACCTTC.

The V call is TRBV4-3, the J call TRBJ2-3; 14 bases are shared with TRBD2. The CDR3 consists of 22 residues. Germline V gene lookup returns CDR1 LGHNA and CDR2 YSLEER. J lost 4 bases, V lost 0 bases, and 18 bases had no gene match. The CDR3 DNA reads TGCGCCAGCAGCCAAGATAGGGGAGGGGGGATTAAGACTAGCGGGAGGGCAGATACGCAGTATTTT. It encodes CASSQDRGGGIKTSGRADTQYF.

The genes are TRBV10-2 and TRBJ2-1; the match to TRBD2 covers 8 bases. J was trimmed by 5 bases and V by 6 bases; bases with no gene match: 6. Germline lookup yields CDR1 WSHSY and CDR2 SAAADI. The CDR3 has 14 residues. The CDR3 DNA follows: TGCGCCAGCAGGCCGGGACTAGGGAACAATGAGCAGTTCTTC. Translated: CASRPGLGNNEQFF.

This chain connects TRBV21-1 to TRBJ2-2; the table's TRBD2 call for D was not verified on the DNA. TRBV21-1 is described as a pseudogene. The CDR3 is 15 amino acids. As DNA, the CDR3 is TGTGCCAGCAGCCTCTCGGGGGCGAACACCGGGGAGCTGTTTTTT. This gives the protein CASSLSGANTGELFF.

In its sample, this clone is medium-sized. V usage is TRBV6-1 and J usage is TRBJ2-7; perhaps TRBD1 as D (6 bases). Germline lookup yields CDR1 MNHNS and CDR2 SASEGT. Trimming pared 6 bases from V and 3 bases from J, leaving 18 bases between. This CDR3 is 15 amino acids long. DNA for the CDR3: TGTGCCAGCAGCAAGACCGGGACAAACAACTACGAGCAGTACTTC. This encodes CASSKTGTNNYEQYF.

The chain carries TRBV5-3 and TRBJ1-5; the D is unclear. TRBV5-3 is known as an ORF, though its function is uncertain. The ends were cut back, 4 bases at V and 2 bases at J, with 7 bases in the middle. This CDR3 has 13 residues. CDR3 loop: CARSVKGNQPQHF. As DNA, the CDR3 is TGTGCCAGAAGCGTTAAAGGCAATCAGCCCCAGCATTTT.

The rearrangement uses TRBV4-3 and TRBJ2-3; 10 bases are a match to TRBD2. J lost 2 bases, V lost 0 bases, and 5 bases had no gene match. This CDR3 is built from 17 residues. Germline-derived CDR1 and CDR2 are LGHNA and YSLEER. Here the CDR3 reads CASSQEILAGLTDTQYF. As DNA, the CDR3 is TGCGCCAGCAGCCAAGAAATACTAGCGGGACTCACAGATACGCAGTATTTT.

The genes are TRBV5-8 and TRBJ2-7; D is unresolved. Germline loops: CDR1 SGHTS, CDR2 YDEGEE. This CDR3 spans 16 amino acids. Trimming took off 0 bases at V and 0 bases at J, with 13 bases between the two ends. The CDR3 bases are TGTGCCAGCAGCTTGGTTGTCACAGATCGCTCCTACGAGCAGTACTTC. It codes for CASSLVVTDRSYEQYF.

CDR3 loop: CASRLDEQYF. The DNA for the CDR3 is TGCGCCAGCAGACTAGACGAGCAGTACTTC. The chain recombines TRBV10-2 with TRBJ2-7, with D maybe TRBD2 (5 bases). V was clipped by 6 bases and J by 5 bases, with 5 bases between them. The CDR3 is made up of 10 amino acids. The germline V gene has CDR1 WSHSY and CDR2 SAAADI.